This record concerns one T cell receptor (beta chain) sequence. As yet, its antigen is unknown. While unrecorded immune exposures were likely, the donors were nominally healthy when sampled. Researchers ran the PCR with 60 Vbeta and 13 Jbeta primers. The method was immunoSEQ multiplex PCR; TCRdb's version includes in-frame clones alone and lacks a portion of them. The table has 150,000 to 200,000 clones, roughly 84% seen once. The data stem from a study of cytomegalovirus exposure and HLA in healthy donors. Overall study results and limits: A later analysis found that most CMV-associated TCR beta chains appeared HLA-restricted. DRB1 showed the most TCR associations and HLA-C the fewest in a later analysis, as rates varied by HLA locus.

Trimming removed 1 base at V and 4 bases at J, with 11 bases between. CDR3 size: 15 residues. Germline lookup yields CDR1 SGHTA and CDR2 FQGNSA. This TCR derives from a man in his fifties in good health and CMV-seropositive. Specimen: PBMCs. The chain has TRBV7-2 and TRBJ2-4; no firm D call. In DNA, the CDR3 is TGTGCCAGCAGCTTAGTTCCGGGTGCTAAAAACATTCAGTACTTC. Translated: CASSLVPGAKNIQYF. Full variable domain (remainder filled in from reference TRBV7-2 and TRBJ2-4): GAGVSQSPSNKVTEKGKDVELRCDPISGHTALYWYRQSLGQGLEFLIYFQGNSAPDKSGLPSDRFSAERTGGSVSTLTIQRTQQEDSAVYLCASSLVPGAKNIQYFGAGTRLSVL.